This is a list of T cell receptor beta chains from one sample in a study of T-cell reconstitution after alpha-beta-depleted transplantation in children. TCRdb independently ran MiXCR on the PCR reads; one entry per CDR3 protein. The data hold 25,000 to 35,000 distinct CDR3 sequences, with about 7% observed a single time. This specimen was peripheral blood, taken 60 days after TCRalphabeta/CD19-depleted stem cell transplant. The receptors originated from a child less than two years old who had a stem cell transplant for acute myeloid leukemia, so the T cells may come from the graft donor. Both conserved end residues are part of each CDR3. The order of the fields is D gene, J gene, V gene, clone size, CDR3 protein, CDR3 DNA. The D gene is left open where the match is weak. Clone size appears in some rows only: once, few, many, or a class for an expanded clone.

>-|TRBJ2-6|TRBV6-2/TRBV6-3|many
CASGRLRVSGANVLTF
TGTGCCAGCGGGCGACTTAGGGTCTCTGGGGCCAACGTCCTGACTTTC
>TRBD2|TRBJ2-3|TRBV7-9|few
CASSLAVASGGADTQYF
TGTGCCAGCAGCTTAGCGGTCGCTAGCGGGGGCGCAGATACGCAGTATTTT
>-|TRBJ2-7|TRBV9|many
CASSARGYEQYF
TGTGCCAGCAGCGCGAGGGGTTACGAGCAGTACTTC
>-|TRBJ2-1|TRBV2|many
CASRGAMDGGTYNEQFF
TGTGCCAGCAGGGGGGCTATGGACGGAGGAACCTACAATGAGCAGTTCTTC
>-|TRBJ2-7|TRBV6-1|-
CASTLASGAYEQYF
TGTGCCAGCACTCTGGCCTCAGGGGCCTACGAGCAGTACTTC
>TRBD1|TRBJ2-7|TRBV12-3/TRBV12-4|many
CASSPTGDISYEQYF
TGTGCCAGCAGCCCGACAGGGGATATCTCCTACGAGCAGTACTTC
>TRBD1|TRBJ1-1|TRBV6-6|many
CASKKDREVAEAFF
TGTGCCAGCAAAAAGGACAGGGAAGTTGCTGAAGCTTTCTTT
>-|TRBJ2-4|TRBV10-2|many
CASQEVMTKNIQYF
TGCGCCAGCCAAGAGGTGATGACCAAAAACATTCAGTACTTC
>-|TRBJ1-5|TRBV27|many
CASTTGRQPQHF
TGTGCCAGCACCACAGGACGTCAGCCCCAGCATTTT
>-|TRBJ2-3|TRBV10-1|many
CASSEPGPGPDTQYF
TGCGCCAGCAGTGAGCCCGGCCCAGGGCCAGATACGCAGTATTTT
>TRBD1|TRBJ1-2|TRBV2|many
CATQTGAYGYTF
TGTGCCACCCAGACAGGGGCCTATGGCTACACCTTC
>-|TRBJ1-5|TRBV27|-
CATRGGGNQPQHF
TGTGCCACCCGGGGGGGGGGCAATCAGCCCCAGCATTTT
>-|TRBJ2-3|TRBV7-2|-
CASSPDRGDTQYF
TGTGCCAGCAGCCCGGACAGAGGGGATACGCAGTATTTT
>-|TRBJ2-3|TRBV7-2|-
CASSPDPAVYTQYF
TGTGCCAGCAGCCCCGACCCTGCGGTATATACGCAGTATTTT
>-|TRBJ2-5|TRBV12-3/TRBV12-4|many
CASSLHTKPGETQYF
TGTGCCAGCAGTCTCCACACGAAACCAGGAGAGACCCAGTACTTC
>TRBD1|TRBJ2-7|TRBV7-8|few
CASSLGGTGRGSEQYF
TGTGCCAGCAGCTTAGGCGGGACAGGTAGGGGGTCCGAGCAGTACTTC
>TRBD1|TRBJ2-7|TRBV29-1|many
CSVTGGPYEQYF
TGCAGCGTTACAGGGGGTCCATACGAGCAGTACTTC
>-|TRBJ2-7|TRBV4-3|many
CASSQVWNSPSYEQYF
TGCGCCAGCAGCCAAGTATGGAATTCCCCCTCCTACGAGCAGTACTTC
>-|TRBJ1-1|TRBV2|few
CASSGSYTEAFF
TGTGCCAGCAGTGGATCCTACACTGAAGCTTTCTTT
>-|TRBJ2-2|TRBV29-1|many
CSVSWVSNTGELFF
TGCAGCGTCTCCTGGGTCTCGAACACCGGGGAGCTGTTTTTT
>-|TRBJ2-1|TRBV5-1|many
CASSFSTSFEQFF
TGCGCCAGCAGCTTCTCTACTAGCTTTGAGCAGTTCTTC
>TRBD2|TRBJ2-5|TRBV28|many
CASSFLAGTAGTQYF
TGTGCCAGCAGTTTTCTAGCGGGTACCGCGGGGACCCAGTACTTC
>-|TRBJ2-7|TRBV28|many
CASSFDYEQYF
TGTGCCAGCAGTTTCGACTACGAGCAGTACTTC
>-|TRBJ2-2|TRBV20-1|many
CSAPVNTGELFF
TGCAGTGCTCCCGTCAACACCGGGGAGCTGTTTTTT
>-|TRBJ1-1|TRBV29-1|medium-sized
CSVDVTANTEAFF
TGCAGCGTTGATGTTACAGCGAACACTGAAGCTTTCTTT
>-|TRBJ2-3|TRBV20-1|many
CSARPGTVTDTQYF
TGCAGTGCTCGTCCCGGGACTGTCACAGATACGCAGTATTTT
>TRBD1|TRBJ2-3|TRBV14|many
CASSDRDRGFLNTDTQYF
TGTGCCAGCAGCGATCGGGACAGGGGGTTTCTGAACACAGATACGCAGTATTTT
>-|TRBJ2-7|TRBV12-3/TRBV12-4|many
CASSFYYGPSYEQYF
TGTGCCAGCAGTTTTTATTACGGGCCGTCCTACGAGCAGTACTTC
>-|TRBJ2-6|TRBV7-9|many
CASSSPNGANVLTF
TGTGCCAGCAGCTCCCCCAATGGGGCCAACGTCCTGACTTTC
>-|TRBJ1-3|TRBV4-2|many
CASSQDGGIRARNTIYF
TGTGCCAGCAGCCAAGATGGGGGCATACGGGCAAGAAACACCATATATTTT
>-|TRBJ2-1|TRBV4-3|many
CASGKQPQPKPSEQFF
TGCGCCAGTGGGAAGCAGCCACAGCCCAAACCCAGTGAGCAGTTCTTC
>-|TRBJ1-1|TRBV9|many
CASSVGNWGSLENTEAFF
TGTGCCAGCAGCGTAGGGAATTGGGGATCGCTTGAGAACACTGAAGCTTTCTTT
>-|TRBJ2-1|TRBV5-1|many
CASSLGWGSDLFNEQFF
TGCGCCAGCAGCTTGGGCTGGGGGAGCGACCTCTTCAATGAGCAGTTCTTC
>TRBD1|TRBJ2-3|TRBV6-1|many
CASSPGDRGTPAPDTQYF
TGTGCCAGCAGCCCTGGGGACAGGGGCACCCCGGCACCAGATACGCAGTATTTT
>-|TRBJ2-3|TRBV6-5|many
CASSYSPPRGADTQYF
TGTGCCAGCAGTTACTCCCCGCCCAGGGGGGCAGATACGCAGTATTTT
>-|TRBJ2-2|TRBV12-5|many
CASALVPAVGALNTGELFF
TGTGCTAGTGCCCTTGTTCCCGCCGTTGGGGCCCTGAACACCGGGGAGCTGTTTTTT
>TRBD1|TRBJ1-5|TRBV29-1|many
CSVAGQGLHQPQHF
TGCAGCGTTGCGGGACAGGGCCTCCATCAGCCCCAGCATTTT
>TRBD1|TRBJ1-1|TRBV7-2|many
CASRVRGYDTEAFF
TGTGCCAGCAGGGTCAGGGGGTACGACACTGAAGCTTTCTTT
>-|TRBJ1-4|TRBV29-1|many
CSVESGGKEKLFF
TGCAGCGTTGAGTCCGGGGGAAAAGAAAAACTGTTTTTT
>-|TRBJ2-5|TRBV5-1|-
CASSLEGGGLDQETQYF
TGCGCCAGCAGCTTGGAAGGGGGGGGACTCGACCAAGAGACCCAGTACTTC
>-|TRBJ2-7|TRBV24-1|-
CATSGANTYEQYF
TGTGCCACCAGTGGTGCCAATACCTACGAGCAGTACTTC
>TRBD1|TRBJ2-1|TRBV12-3/TRBV12-4|many
CASSPRDRKGNEQFF
TGTGCCAGCAGTCCCCGGGACAGGAAGGGCAATGAGCAGTTCTTC
>TRBD1|TRBJ2-7|TRBV20-1|-
CSAAGTGKPYEQYF
TGCAGTGCTGCCGGGACAGGGAAACCCTACGAGCAGTACTTC
>-|TRBJ1-6|TRBV7-9|many
CASSQNRLSSYNSPLHF
TGTGCCAGCAGCCAAAACAGACTCAGCTCCTATAATTCACCCCTCCACTTT
>TRBD2|TRBJ2-3|TRBV5-1|few
CASSLATGRAQYF
TGCGCCAGCAGCTTGGCGACGGGGAGGGCGCAGTATTTT
>-|TRBJ1-4|TRBV7-2|many
CASGAGRGEKLFF
TGTGCCAGCGGCGCGGGGAGAGGCGAAAAACTGTTTTTT
>-|TRBJ2-7|TRBV7-9|many
CASRRATSSSYEQYF
TGTGCCAGCAGACGAGCCACTAGCAGCTCCTACGAGCAGTACTTC
>-|TRBJ2-7|TRBV29-1|many
CSVEEGLREQYF
TGCAGCGTTGAAGAAGGGTTGAGGGAGCAGTACTTC
>-|TRBJ1-4|TRBV20-1|-
CSARGDGQTKLFF
TGCAGTGCTAGAGGGGATGGACAAACGAAACTGTTTTTT
>TRBD1|TRBJ2-7|TRBV25-1|many
CASRSPATGTHEQYF
TGTGCCAGCAGATCCCCCGCGACAGGGACCCACGAGCAGTACTTC
>TRBD1|TRBJ2-3|TRBV29-1|many
CSVAQGAGTDTQYF
TGCAGCGTTGCGCAGGGGGCCGGCACAGATACGCAGTATTTT
>TRBD2|TRBJ2-1|TRBV29-1|many
CSFSGGFNEQFF
TGCAGCTTTAGCGGGGGCTTCAACGAGCAGTTCTTC
>-|TRBJ2-7|TRBV5-1|many
CASSSRLTGPYEQYF
TGCGCCAGCAGCTCAAGACTTACGGGCCCCTACGAGCAGTACTTC
>-|TRBJ2-5|TRBV5-1|many
CASIRAGGLQETQYF
TGCGCCAGCATTAGAGCGGGCGGACTACAAGAGACCCAGTACTTC
>-|TRBJ2-7|TRBV27|many
CASSPSAPYEQYF
TGTGCCAGCAGTCCTAGCGCACCCTACGAGCAGTACTTC
>TRBD1|TRBJ1-4|TRBV29-1|-
CSVSGQGGEKLFF
TGCAGCGTCTCGGGACAGGGCGGTGAAAAACTGTTTTTT
>TRBD2|TRBJ2-7|TRBV10-2|many
CASSESLAGVPISYEQYF
TGCGCCAGCAGTGAGTCTCTAGCGGGGGTACCGATCTCCTACGAGCAGTACTTC